This T cell receptor beta chain is from a study of naive CD8 T cells in extremely preterm neonates. Concerning this clone: What it binds is not known.

The CDR3 extends over 16 amino acids. V gave up 1 base and J gave up 3 bases, with 13 bases separating them. CDR1 is LGHNA, CDR2 YNFKEQ, per germline. Study-level results: Preterm neonates had significantly lower iChao1 richness than other age groups.

Healthy children aged roughly 16-56 months having elective surgery, and healthy nonsmoking adults, gave blood. TCRdb keeps only in-frame clones here, not all; method: immunoSEQ multiplex PCR. The sample has 5,500 to 7,500 clones; just under 98% are singletons. Sequenced input: naive CD8+ T cells from blood. The rearrangement uses TRBV4-2 and TRBJ2-1, with D hard to call. The source of this sequence is a human donor in good health. CDR3 nucleotide sequence: TGTGCCAGCAGCCAAGTAGGCGGCCCCATCTACAATGAGCAGTTCTTC. Translated: CASSQVGGPIYNEQFF.